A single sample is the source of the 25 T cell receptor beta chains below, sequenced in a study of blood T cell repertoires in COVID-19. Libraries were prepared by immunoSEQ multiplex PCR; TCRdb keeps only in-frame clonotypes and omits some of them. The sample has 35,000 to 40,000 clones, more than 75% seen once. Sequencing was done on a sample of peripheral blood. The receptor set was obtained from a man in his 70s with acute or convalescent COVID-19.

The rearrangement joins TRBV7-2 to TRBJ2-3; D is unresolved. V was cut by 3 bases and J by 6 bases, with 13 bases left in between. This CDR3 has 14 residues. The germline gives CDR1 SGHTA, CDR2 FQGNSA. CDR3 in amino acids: CASSLKLPQDTQYF. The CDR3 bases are TGTGCCAGCAGCTTGAAGTTACCCCAGGATACGCAGTATTTT.

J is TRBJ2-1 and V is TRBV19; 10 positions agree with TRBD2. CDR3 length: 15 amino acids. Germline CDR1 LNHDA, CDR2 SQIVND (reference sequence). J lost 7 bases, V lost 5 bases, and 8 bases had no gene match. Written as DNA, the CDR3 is TGTGCCAGTAGTTATACGGGACTAGCGAGTAATGAGCAGTTCTTC. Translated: CASSYTGLASNEQFF.

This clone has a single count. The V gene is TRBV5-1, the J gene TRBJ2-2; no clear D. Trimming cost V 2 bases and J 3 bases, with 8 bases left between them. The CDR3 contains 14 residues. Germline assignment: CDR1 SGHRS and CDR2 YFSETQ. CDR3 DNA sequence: TGCGCCAGCAGCTTTGGTCGGGACACCGGGGAGCTGTTTTTT. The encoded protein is CASSFGRDTGELFF.

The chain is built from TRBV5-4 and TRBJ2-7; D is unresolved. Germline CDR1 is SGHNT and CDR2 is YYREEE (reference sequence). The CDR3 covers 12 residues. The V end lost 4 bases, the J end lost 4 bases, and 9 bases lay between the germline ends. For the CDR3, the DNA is TGTGCCAGCAGCCACCCAGGTTACGAGCAGTACTTC. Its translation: CASSHPGYEQYF.

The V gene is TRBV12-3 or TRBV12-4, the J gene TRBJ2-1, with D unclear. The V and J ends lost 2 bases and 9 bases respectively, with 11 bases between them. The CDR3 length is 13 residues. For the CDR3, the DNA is TGTGCCAGCAGTTTATTAGTAGTTAGTGAGCAGTTCTTC. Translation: CASSLLVVSEQFF.

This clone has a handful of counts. The CDR3 loop is CASSPDRGLNEKLFF. The CDR3 DNA sequence: TGTGCCAGCTCACCTGACAGGGGCTTGAATGAAAAACTGTTTTTT. The chain joins TRBV18 to TRBJ1-4; 8 nucleotides line up with TRBD1. CDR1 is KGHSH, CDR2 LQKENI, per germline. The V gene end was trimmed by 3 bases and the J gene end by 5 bases; junction bases not matched to a gene: 5. The CDR3 sequence is 15 residues long.

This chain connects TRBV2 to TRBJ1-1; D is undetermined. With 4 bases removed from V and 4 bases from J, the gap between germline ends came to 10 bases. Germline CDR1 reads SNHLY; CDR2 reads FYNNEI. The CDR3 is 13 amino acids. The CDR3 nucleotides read TGTGCCAGCAGTGTGAAAGGGAGCACTGAAGCTTTCTTT. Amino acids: CASSVKGSTEAFF.

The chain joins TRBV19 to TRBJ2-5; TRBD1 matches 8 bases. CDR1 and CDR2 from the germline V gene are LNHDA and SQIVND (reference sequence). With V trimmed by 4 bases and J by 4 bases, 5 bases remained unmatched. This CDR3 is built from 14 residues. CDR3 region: CASSKDRGGETQYF. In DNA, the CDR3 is TGTGCCAGTAGTAAAGACAGGGGTGGAGAGACCCAGTACTTC.

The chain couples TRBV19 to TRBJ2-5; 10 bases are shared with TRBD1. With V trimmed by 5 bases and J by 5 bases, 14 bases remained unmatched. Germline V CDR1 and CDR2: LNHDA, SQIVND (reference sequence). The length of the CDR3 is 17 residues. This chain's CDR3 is CASSSQTGGGRKETQYF. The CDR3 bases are TGTGCCAGTAGTTCTCAGACAGGGGGCGGGAGGAAGGAGACCCAGTACTTC.

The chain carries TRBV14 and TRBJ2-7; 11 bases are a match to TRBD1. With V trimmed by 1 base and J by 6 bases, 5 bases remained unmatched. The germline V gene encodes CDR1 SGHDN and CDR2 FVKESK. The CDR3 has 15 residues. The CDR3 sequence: CASSQGGTGGREQYF. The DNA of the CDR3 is TGTGCCAGCAGCCAAGGTGGGACAGGGGGGCGCGAGCAGTACTTC.

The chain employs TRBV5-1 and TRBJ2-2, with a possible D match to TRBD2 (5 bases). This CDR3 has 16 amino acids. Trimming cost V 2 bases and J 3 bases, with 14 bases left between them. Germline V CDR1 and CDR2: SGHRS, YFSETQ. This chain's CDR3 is CASSLRGRLDTGELFF. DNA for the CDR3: TGCGCCAGCAGCTTACGGGGAAGGCTGGACACCGGGGAGCTGTTTTTT. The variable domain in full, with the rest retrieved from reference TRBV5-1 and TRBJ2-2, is KAGVTQTPRYLIKTRGQQVTLSCSPISGHRSVSWYQQTPGQGLQFLFEYFSETQRNKGNFPGRFSGRQFSNSRSEMNVSTLELGDSALYLCASSLRGRLDTGELFFGEGSRLTVL.

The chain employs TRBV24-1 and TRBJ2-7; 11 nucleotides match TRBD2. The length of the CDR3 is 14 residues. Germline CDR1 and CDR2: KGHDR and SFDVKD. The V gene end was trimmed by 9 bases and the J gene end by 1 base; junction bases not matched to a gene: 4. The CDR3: CATSTSGTSYEQYF. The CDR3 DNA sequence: TGTGCCACCTCGACTAGCGGGACATCCTACGAGCAGTACTTC.

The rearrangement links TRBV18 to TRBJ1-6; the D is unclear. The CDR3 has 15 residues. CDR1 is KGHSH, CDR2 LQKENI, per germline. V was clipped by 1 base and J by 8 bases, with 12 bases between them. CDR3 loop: CASSPLGNGDSPLHF. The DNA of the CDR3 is TGTGCCAGCTCACCACTCGGCAACGGAGATTCACCCCTCCACTTT.

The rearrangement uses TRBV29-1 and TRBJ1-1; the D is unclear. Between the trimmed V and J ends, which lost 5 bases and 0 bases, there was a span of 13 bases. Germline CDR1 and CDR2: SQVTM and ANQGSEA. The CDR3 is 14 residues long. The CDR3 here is CSVIEVSVNTEAFF. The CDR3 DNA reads TGCAGCGTTATTGAGGTTTCGGTGAACACTGAAGCTTTCTTT.

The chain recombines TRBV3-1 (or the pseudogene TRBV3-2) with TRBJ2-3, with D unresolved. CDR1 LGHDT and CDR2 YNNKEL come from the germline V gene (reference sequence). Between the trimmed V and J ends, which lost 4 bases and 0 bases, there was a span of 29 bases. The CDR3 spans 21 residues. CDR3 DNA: TGTGCCAGCAGCCCTATCACACCAGATAATATGCCGGGTATCAGCACAGATACGCAGTATTTT. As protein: CASSPITPDNMPGISTDTQYF.

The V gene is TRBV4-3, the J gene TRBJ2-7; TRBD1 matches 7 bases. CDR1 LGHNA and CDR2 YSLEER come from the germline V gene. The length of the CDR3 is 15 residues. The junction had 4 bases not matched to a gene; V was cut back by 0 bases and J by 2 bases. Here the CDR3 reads CASSQETGETYEQYF. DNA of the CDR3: TGCGCCAGCAGCCAAGAAACAGGGGAAACCTACGAGCAGTACTTC.

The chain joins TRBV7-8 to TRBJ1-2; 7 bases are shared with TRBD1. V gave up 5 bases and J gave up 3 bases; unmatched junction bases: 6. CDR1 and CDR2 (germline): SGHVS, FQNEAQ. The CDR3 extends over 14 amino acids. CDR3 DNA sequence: TGTGCCAGCAGCATCCGACAGGGTGACTATGGCTACACCTTC. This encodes CASSIRQGDYGYTF.

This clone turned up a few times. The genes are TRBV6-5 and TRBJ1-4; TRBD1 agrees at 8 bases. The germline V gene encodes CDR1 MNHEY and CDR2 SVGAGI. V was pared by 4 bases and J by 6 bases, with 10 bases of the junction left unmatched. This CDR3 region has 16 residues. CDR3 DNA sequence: TGTGCCAGCAGTTCCTACGGACAGGGCGATGATGAAAAACTGTTTTTT. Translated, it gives CASSSYGQGDDEKLFF.

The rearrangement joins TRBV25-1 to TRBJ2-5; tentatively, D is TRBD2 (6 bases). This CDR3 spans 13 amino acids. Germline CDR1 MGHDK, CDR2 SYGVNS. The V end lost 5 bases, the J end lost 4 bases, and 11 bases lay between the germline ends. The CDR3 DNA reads TGTGCCAGCAGTAAGCTAGCGAGAGAGACCCAGTACTTC. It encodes CASSKLARETQYF.

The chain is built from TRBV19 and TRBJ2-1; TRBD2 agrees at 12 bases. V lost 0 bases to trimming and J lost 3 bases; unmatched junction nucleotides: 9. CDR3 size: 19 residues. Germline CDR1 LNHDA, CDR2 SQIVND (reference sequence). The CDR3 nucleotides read TGTGCCAGTAGTATAGATTCCCCGACTAGCGGGAGACTCTACAATGAGCAGTTCTTC. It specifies CASSIDSPTSGRLYNEQFF.

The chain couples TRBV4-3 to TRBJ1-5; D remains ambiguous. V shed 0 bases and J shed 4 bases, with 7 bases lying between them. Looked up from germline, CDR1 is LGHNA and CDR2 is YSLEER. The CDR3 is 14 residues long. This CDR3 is CASSQDAGNQPQHF. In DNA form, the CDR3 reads TGCGCCAGCAGCCAAGATGCCGGGAATCAGCCCCAGCATTTT.

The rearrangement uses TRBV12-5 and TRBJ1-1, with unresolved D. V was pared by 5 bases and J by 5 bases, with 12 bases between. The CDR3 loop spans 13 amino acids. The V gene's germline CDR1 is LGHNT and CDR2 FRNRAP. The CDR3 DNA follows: TGTGCTAGTGGTCCTGATATGAGAACTGAAGCTTTCTTT. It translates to CASGPDMRTEAFF.

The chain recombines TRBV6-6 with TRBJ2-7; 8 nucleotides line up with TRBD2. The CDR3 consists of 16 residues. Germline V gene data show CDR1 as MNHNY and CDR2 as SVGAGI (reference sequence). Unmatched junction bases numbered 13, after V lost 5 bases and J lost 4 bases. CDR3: CASSHQTSGRTYEQYF. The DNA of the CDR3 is TGTGCCAGCAGTCATCAAACTAGCGGACGGACGTACGAGCAGTACTTC.

The CDR3 nucleotides read TGCGCCAGCAGTAACCCGGGACAGCGCTCTAACTATGGCTACACCTTC. Translation gives CASSNPGQRSNYGYTF. The J gene is TRBJ1-2, the V gene TRBV10-2; 7 nucleotides agree with TRBD1. The CDR3 consists of 16 residues. Germline V gene sequence: CDR1 WSHSY, CDR2 SAAADI. V shed 5 bases, J shed 0 bases, and the junction held 9 bases outside the gene matches.

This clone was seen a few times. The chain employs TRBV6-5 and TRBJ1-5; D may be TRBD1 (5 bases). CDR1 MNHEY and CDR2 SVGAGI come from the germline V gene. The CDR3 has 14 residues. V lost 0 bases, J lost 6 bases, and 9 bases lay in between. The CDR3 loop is CASSYSGGGQPQHF. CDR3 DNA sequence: TGTGCCAGCAGTTACTCGGGGGGTGGTCAGCCCCAGCATTTT.